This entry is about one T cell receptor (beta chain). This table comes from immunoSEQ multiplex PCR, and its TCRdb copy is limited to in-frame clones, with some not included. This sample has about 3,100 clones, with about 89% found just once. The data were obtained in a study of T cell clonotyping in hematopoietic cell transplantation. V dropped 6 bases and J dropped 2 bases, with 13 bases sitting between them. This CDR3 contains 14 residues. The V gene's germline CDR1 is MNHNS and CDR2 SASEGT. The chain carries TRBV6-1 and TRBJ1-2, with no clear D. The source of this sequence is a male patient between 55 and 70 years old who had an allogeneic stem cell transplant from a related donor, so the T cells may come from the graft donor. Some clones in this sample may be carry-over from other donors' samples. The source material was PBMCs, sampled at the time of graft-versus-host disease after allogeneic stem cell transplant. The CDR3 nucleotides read TGTGCCAGCAGCCGAAGGACGGGGAACTATGGCTACACCTTC. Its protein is CASSRRTGNYGYTF.